The rows below give T cell receptor beta chains drawn from one sample of a study of identical twins. TCRdb independently ran MiXCR on the 5' RACE reads; one entry per CDR3 protein. The sample has about 730,000 distinct CDR3 sequences; 20% to 25% are singletons. These data also featured in a second study, about T cells expressing NK-cell markers.

Sequencing input: PBMCs. The receptors were sampled from a woman between 18 and 29 years old in good health. Each CDR3 is given with its conserved first and last residue. Each record gives: clone size, D gene, J gene, V gene, CDR3 protein, CDR3 DNA. The D gene is left open where the match is weak. Rows may omit the clone size; those that give it use once, few, many or a size class.

>-|TRBD2|TRBJ2-1|TRBV20-1
CSARTAAGGSYNEQFF
TGCAGTGCTAGAACCGCAGCGGGGGGCTCCTACAATGAGCAGTTCTTC
>few|TRBD2|TRBJ2-1|TRBV12-3/TRBV12-4
CASSQTSLPNEQFF
TGTGCCAGCAGTCAGACTAGCCTCCCTAATGAGCAGTTCTTC
>-|-|TRBJ1-6|TRBV6-4
CASSPSVNSPLHF
TGTGCCAGCTCCCCTTCCGTGAATTCACCCCTCCACTTT
>-|-|TRBJ2-6|TRBV9
CASSPRGLGANVLTF
TGTGCCAGCAGCCCACGGGGTCTAGGGGCCAACGTCCTGACTTTC
>few|-|TRBJ1-5|TRBV5-1
CASSPGGGDQPQHF
TGCGCCAGCAGCCCCGGCGGGGGGGATCAGCCCCAGCATTTT
>many|TRBD2|TRBJ2-1|TRBV4-1
CASSQPILAGAITLPGNEQFF
TGCGCCAGCAGCCAGCCGATACTAGCGGGAGCAATCACGCTACCGGGGAATGAGCAGTTCTTC
>few|-|TRBJ2-7|TRBV7-9
CASSPPQMSYEQYF
TGTGCCAGCAGCCCACCGCAGATGTCCTACGAGCAGTACTTC
>few|-|TRBJ2-7|TRBV6-6
CASSTDRRAVQYF
TGTGCCAGCAGTACCGACCGACGGGCGGTGCAGTACTTC
>few|TRBD1|TRBJ2-7|TRBV29-1
CSATGTEDYEQYF
TGCAGCGCGACCGGGACAGAGGATTACGAGCAGTACTTC
>few|TRBD1|TRBJ2-5|TRBV7-9
CASSSPWDRLETQYF
TGTGCCAGCAGCTCGCCCTGGGACAGACTAGAGACCCAGTACTTC
>few|TRBD2|TRBJ2-1|TRBV18
CASSPGLAGFGEQFF
TGTGCCAGCTCACCAGGACTAGCGGGCTTTGGGGAGCAGTTCTTC
>many|-|TRBJ2-5|TRBV20-1
CSVKEGRETQYF
TGCAGTGTTAAAGAGGGTCGAGAGACCCAGTACTTC
>-|-|TRBJ2-1|TRBV2
CASSVVAAGEQFF
TGTGCCAGCAGTGTAGTAGCGGCTGGTGAGCAGTTCTTC
>-|-|TRBJ2-1|TRBV20-1
CSAMVIGGGNEQFF
TGCAGTGCTATGGTCATAGGCGGCGGCAATGAGCAGTTCTTC
>-|-|TRBJ1-2|TRBV7-8
CASSPNPPYGYTF
TGTGCCAGCAGCCCCAATCCCCCCTATGGCTACACCTTC
>few|TRBD2|TRBJ2-3|TRBV5-5
CASSASSGRTDTQYF
TGTGCCAGCAGCGCATCTAGCGGACGCACAGATACGCAGTATTTT
>few|-|TRBJ1-2|TRBV15
CATSREVRGYTF
TGTGCCACCAGCAGAGAGGTCCGGGGCTACACCTTC
>-|TRBD1|TRBJ1-5|TRBV6-1
CASSTGGAGQPQHF
TGTGCCAGCAGTACAGGGGGCGCGGGTCAGCCCCAGCATTTT
>-|TRBD1|TRBJ2-7|TRBV7-7
CASSLGGDRSYEQYF
TGTGCTAGCAGCTTAGGCGGGGACAGGTCCTACGAGCAGTACTTC
>many|TRBD2|TRBJ2-2|TRBV20-1
CSARDAAGGGGELFF
TGCAGTGCTAGAGATGCAGCGGGAGGGGGCGGGGAGCTGTTTTTT
>few|TRBD2|TRBJ2-1|TRBV11-3
CASSPLTSGGYNEQFF
TGTGCCAGCAGCCCCCTAACTAGCGGGGGCTACAATGAGCAGTTCTTC
>many|-|TRBJ1-5|TRBV12-3/TRBV12-4
CASSLEAGRNQPQHF
TGTGCCAGCAGTTTAGAGGCAGGGCGCAATCAGCCCCAGCATTTT
>-|TRBD2|TRBJ2-1|TRBV20-1
CSAERESPHNEQFF
TGCAGTGCCGAGCGGGAGTCTCCCCACAATGAGCAGTTCTTC
>-|-|TRBJ2-1|TRBV5-1
CASSLAGNDEQFF
TGCGCCAGCAGCTTGGCGGGGAACGATGAGCAGTTCTTC
>-|-|TRBJ1-2|TRBV12-3/TRBV12-4
CASSTGQTGYTF
TGTGCCAGCAGTACCGGACAGACTGGCTACACCTTC
>few|-|TRBJ1-1|TRBV3-1
CASSPNGVFTEAFF
TGTGCCAGCAGCCCAAACGGGGTTTTTACTGAAGCTTTCTTT
>few|TRBD2|TRBJ2-5|TRBV10-3
CAIASSGGTETQYF
TGTGCCATCGCCTCTAGCGGGGGAACGGAGACCCAGTACTTC